This passage covers 15 T cell receptor beta chains from one sample sequenced in a study of PD-L1 blockade in urothelial cancer. TCRdb's copy holds only in-frame clones and misses some; the assay was immunoSEQ multiplex PCR. The data hold about 110,000 clones, with 70% to 90% observed a single time. The sequencing used PBMCs, collected around atezolizumab (anti-PD-L1) treatment. The receptor set was obtained from a man between 50 and 59 years old with urothelial cancer.

This chain joins TRBV15 and TRBJ1-5; D might be TRBD1 (6 bases). Germline V gives CDR1 LNHNV, CDR2 YYDKDF (reference sequence). Trimming took off 7 bases at V and 6 bases at J, with 19 bases between the two ends. The CDR3 length is 15 residues. The CDR3 DNA reads TGTGCCACCACCCCTGGGGGGGCAAGGGGTCAGCCCCAGCATTTT. It codes for CATTPGGARGQPQHF. The whole variable domain, remainder taken from reference TRBV15 and TRBJ1-5, is DAMVIQNPRYQVTQFGKPVTLSCSQTLNHNVMYWYQQKSSQAPKLLFHYYDKDFNNEADTPDNFQSRRPNTSFCFLDIRSPGLGDTAMYLCATTPGGARGQPQHFGDGTRLSIL.

The gene calls are TRBV6-6 and TRBJ2-3; D possibly corresponds to TRBD1 (5 bases). CDR1 is MNHNY, CDR2 SVGAGI, per germline (reference sequence). The CDR3 has 15 residues. The V gene lost 2 bases and the J gene lost 2 bases, with 11 bases spanning the gap. In DNA, the CDR3 is TGTGCCAGCAGTTACCGACAGCAACACACAGATACGCAGTATTTT. Protein: CASSYRQQHTDTQYF.

The genes are TRBV7-8 and TRBJ2-3; 8 bases line up with TRBD1. This CDR3 region has 14 residues. The germline CDR1 and CDR2 sequences are SGHVS and FQNEAQ. Trimming cost V 5 bases and J 1 base; bases outside gene matches: 2. In DNA, the CDR3 is TGTGCCAGCAGCCGGGGACAGGGCACAGATACGCAGTATTTT. It specifies CASSRGQGTDTQYF.

The chain has TRBV11-2 and TRBJ1-1, with D unclear. Trimming removed 1 base from V and 1 base from J, with 16 bases in between. Germline CDR1 is SGHAT and CDR2 is FQNNGV. This CDR3 spans 17 amino acids. This CDR3 reads CASSLAPPDKENTEAFF. The CDR3 DNA follows: TGTGCCAGCAGCTTAGCCCCTCCTGACAAGGAGAACACTGAAGCTTTCTTT.

This chain joins TRBV19 and TRBJ1-2; D not certain. The CDR3 has 18 residues. Germline CDR1 LNHDA, CDR2 SQIVND (reference sequence). Trimming cost V 7 bases and J 1 base, with 25 bases left between them. Here the CDR3 reads CASIGFIGGRKRNYGYTF. Written as DNA, the CDR3 is TGTGCCAGTATAGGGTTTATCGGCGGGAGAAAACGTAACTATGGCTACACCTTC.

The chain joins TRBV15 to TRBJ1-5; TRBD1 matches at 10 bases. J was trimmed by 1 base and V by 1 base; bases with no gene match: 1. Germline V gives CDR1 LNHNV, CDR2 YYDKDF (reference sequence). CDR3 length: 16 residues. The CDR3 loop is CATSRGGQGSNQPQHF. CDR3 nucleotides: TGTGCCACCAGCAGAGGGGGACAGGGGAGCAATCAGCCCCAGCATTTT.

The chain is built from TRBV28 and TRBJ2-2; 8 positions agree with TRBD2. Germline lookup yields CDR1 MDHEN and CDR2 SYDVKM. The CDR3 has 15 amino acids. V lost 2 bases to trimming and J lost 5 bases; unmatched junction nucleotides: 4. The CDR3 reads CASSLTSGTTGELFF. The CDR3 bases are TGTGCCAGCAGTTTAACTAGCGGAACAACCGGGGAGCTGTTTTTT.

The chain employs TRBV29-1 and TRBJ2-1; TRBD1 aligns across 7 bases. Looked up from germline, CDR1 is SQVTM and CDR2 is ANQGSEA. The V segment lost 4 bases and the J segment 4 bases; nucleotides outside the gene matches: 7. This CDR3 is 14 amino acids long. CDR3 in DNA: TGCAGCGTTGGGAAACAGGGGATTTACAATGAGCAGTTCTTC. Its translation: CSVGKQGIYNEQFF.

Here the CDR3 reads CASSWDRAATEAFF. In nucleotides, the CDR3 is TGCGCCAGCAGCTGGGACAGGGCGGCCACTGAAGCTTTCTTT. The chain has TRBV5-1 and TRBJ1-1, with TRBD1 identical over 9 bases. Germline V lookup: CDR1 SGHRS, CDR2 YFSETQ. The CDR3 runs 14 residues. V was pared by 3 bases and J by 4 bases, with 4 bases of the junction left unmatched.

A few counts support this clone. This chain connects TRBV9 to TRBJ2-7; possible D gene TRBD2, 6 bases. This CDR3 has 13 residues. V lost 1 base and J lost 6, with 11 bases in between. Looked up from germline, CDR1 is SGDLS and CDR2 is YYNGEE. As DNA, the CDR3 is TGTGCCAGCAGCGTAACGCCCGGGGGCGAGCAGTACTTC. This gives the protein CASSVTPGGEQYF.

The rearrangement joins TRBV28 to TRBJ2-7; 10 positions match TRBD2. V was pared by 4 bases and J by 7 bases, with 13 bases of the junction left unmatched. This CDR3 comprises 16 residues. CDR1 and CDR2 from the germline V gene are MDHEN and SYDVKM. The CDR3 DNA sequence: TGTGCCAGCAGTTCCTTAGCGGGAGGAAGTACCCAAGAGCAGTACTTC. As protein: CASSSLAGGSTQEQYF.

CDR3: CASMGGELGNQPQHF. CDR3 nucleotide sequence: TGTGCCAGTATGGGCGGGGAATTAGGCAATCAGCCCCAGCATTTT. The chain is built from TRBV19 and TRBJ1-5; D remains ambiguous. This CDR3 comprises 15 residues. Germline loops: CDR1 LNHDA, CDR2 SQIVND (reference sequence). Trimming removed 7 bases from V and 2 bases from J, with 15 bases in between.

The gene calls are TRBV19 and TRBJ2-1; maybe TRBD2 (6 bases). Deletions cut 1 base from V and 8 bases from J, with 12 bases between. The CDR3 length is 14 residues. The germline V gene has CDR1 LNHDA and CDR2 SQIVND (reference sequence). As DNA, the CDR3 is TGTGCCAGTAGTATAGCGGGAGTTCGGGATGAGCAGTTCTTC. It is translated as CASSIAGVRDEQFF.

The V and J genes are TRBV2 and TRBJ2-7; 8 nucleotides align to TRBD1. Trimming cost V 10 bases and J 3 bases; bases outside gene matches: 8. The V gene's germline CDR1 is SNHLY and CDR2 FYNNEI. This CDR3 spans 13 amino acids. The CDR3 DNA is TGTGCCACCGCCGGGACAGGTAACTACGAGCAGTACTTC. Protein sequence: CATAGTGNYEQYF.

A note on this clone: This specimen includes other DNA sequences encoding the same CDR3. The chain recombines TRBV7-6 with TRBJ2-5; D is unresolved. Germline V CDR1 and CDR2: SGHVS, FNYEAQ. Trimming took off 5 bases at V and 4 bases at J, with 5 bases between the two ends. CDR3 length: 11 residues. The CDR3 reads CASSPRETQYF. CDR3 in DNA: TGTGCCAGCAGCCCTCGAGAGACCCAGTACTTC.